This TCR beta chain came from a study of shared clonotypes between healthy human individuals. Overall study results and limits: It was the non-shared clonotypes that had lower generation probabilities than clonotypes shared by all four donors.

A remark on this clone: Its antigen is still unknown.

As processed by the authors: Quality scores were absent from the junction-only immunoSEQ sequences, so filtering differed. Profiled with immunoSEQ multiplex PCR; TCRdb holds only in-frame clones, not every one. The V and J calls and clone size were taken over from that table, and D and trimming were inferred from the DNA. The sample has more than 2 million clones; roughly 94% are singletons. This CDR3 is built from 15 residues. CDR1 is SEHNR, CDR2 FQNEAQ, per germline (reference sequence). V was cut by 0 bases and J by 8 bases, with 14 bases left in between. The V call is TRBV7-9, the J call TRBJ2-1, with D perhaps TRBD2 (6 bases). The receptor comes from a man between 18 and 35 years old in good health. The source material was naive CD4+ T cells sorted from blood. Subset denoted: CD45RA+ positively selected. The CDR3 coding sequence is TGTGCCAGCAGCTTAGCGGGACTCCTACAGGATGAGCAGTTCTTC. Encoded protein: CASSLAGLLQDEQFF.